This is a list of T cell receptor beta chains from one sample in a study of T cells after yellow fever vaccination. TCRdb recomputed calls from the 5' RACE reads with MiXCR, one row per CDR3 protein. The data contain about 360,000 distinct CDR3 sequences, 6.2% of them seen just once; the ten biggest clones take up approximately 15%. The material sequenced was PBMCs, taken 5 days after the yellow fever booster vaccination. Receptor source: a young man who received the YFV17D yellow fever vaccine. Both conserved end residues are part of each CDR3. The D gene is left open where the match is weak. Clone size is shown for a subset of rows, as once, few, many or a class of expanded clone.

>TRBJ2-1|NA|NA|TRBV11-2
CASSPGEAPLVTYNEQFF
TGTGCCAGCAGCCCGGGGGAGGCCCCCCTCGTAACCTACAATGAGCAGTTCTTC
>TRBJ2-2|many|NA|TRBV6-1
CASALLGRTSGELFF
TGTGCCAGCGCGCTTTTAGGGAGGACTTCTGGGGAGCTGTTTTTT
>TRBJ2-1|many|NA|TRBV24-1
CATSVGGGRLSYNEQFF
TGTGCCACCAGTGTAGGGGGCGGGAGGCTCTCCTACAATGAGCAGTTCTTC
>TRBJ2-4|many|NA|TRBV5-1
CASSLNPQAKNIQYF
TGCGCCAGCAGCTTGAACCCTCAAGCCAAAAACATTCAGTACTTC
>TRBJ2-3|many|TRBD2|TRBV11-1
CASSSPGGTADTQYF
TGTGCCAGCAGCTCGCCGGGGGGGACGGCAGATACGCAGTATTTT
>TRBJ2-7|many|NA|TRBV6-5
CASSYSREQYF
TGTGCCAGCAGTTACTCGCGGGAGCAGTACTTC
>TRBJ2-7|few|NA|TRBV4-3
CASSQDPVSRYEQYF
TGCGCCAGCAGCCAAGATCCAGTGAGTCGCTACGAGCAGTACTTC
>TRBJ2-5|many|TRBD1|TRBV7-2
CASSSFRDRGKTQYF
TGTGCCAGCAGCTCGTTCCGGGACAGGGGAAAGACCCAGTACTTC
>TRBJ2-1|many|NA|TRBV12-3/TRBV12-4
CASSSGNEQFF
TGTGCCAGCAGCTCCGGGAATGAGCAGTTCTTC
>TRBJ2-5|NA|NA|TRBV20-1
CSARAALGFQETQYF
TGCAGTGCTAGAGCCGCGCTAGGGTTCCAAGAGACCCAGTACTTC
>TRBJ2-7|few|TRBD2|TRBV6-1
CASSDGSGNSYEQYF
TGTGCCAGCAGTGATGGTAGCGGGAACTCCTACGAGCAGTACTTC
>TRBJ2-1|many|NA|TRBV5-1
CASSSGQPNNEQFF
TGCGCCAGCAGTTCAGGACAGCCCAACAATGAGCAGTTCTTC
>TRBJ2-1|few|NA|TRBV7-2
CASTLRGALYNEQFF
TGTGCCAGCACACTGAGGGGGGCTCTCTACAATGAGCAGTTCTTC
>TRBJ1-2|many|NA|TRBV20-1
CSADDGRESGYTF
TGCAGTGCTGACGACGGCAGGGAGAGTGGCTACACCTTC
>TRBJ1-1|few|NA|TRBV7-2
CASSAATEAFF
TGTGCCAGCAGCGCAGCCACTGAAGCTTTCTTT
>TRBJ2-7|NA|TRBD1|TRBV10-3
CAISAGTGPYEQYF
TGTGCCATCAGCGCCGGGACAGGACCCTACGAGCAGTACTTC
>TRBJ2-7|many|NA|TRBV9
CASSALGRSNEQYF
TGTGCCAGCAGCGCTCTGGGAAGGAGTAACGAGCAGTACTTC